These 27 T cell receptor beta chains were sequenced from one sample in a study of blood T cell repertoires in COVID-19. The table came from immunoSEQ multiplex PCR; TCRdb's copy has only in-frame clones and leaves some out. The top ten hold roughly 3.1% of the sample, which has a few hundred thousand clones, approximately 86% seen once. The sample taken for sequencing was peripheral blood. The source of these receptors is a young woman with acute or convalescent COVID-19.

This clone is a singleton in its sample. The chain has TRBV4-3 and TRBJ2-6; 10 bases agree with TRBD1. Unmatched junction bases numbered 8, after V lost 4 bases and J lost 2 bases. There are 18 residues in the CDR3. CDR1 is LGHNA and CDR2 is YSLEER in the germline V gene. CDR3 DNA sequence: TGCGCCAGCAGCCGACGGACAGGGGGGTTTACTGGGGCCAACGTCCTGACTTTC. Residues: CASSRRTGGFTGANVLTF.

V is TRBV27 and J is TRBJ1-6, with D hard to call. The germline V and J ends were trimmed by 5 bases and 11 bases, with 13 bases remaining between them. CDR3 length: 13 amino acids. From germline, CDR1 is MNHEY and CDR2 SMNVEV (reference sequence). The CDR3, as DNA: TGTGCCAGCAGTCCGGGATGGGCAACACCCCTCCACTTT. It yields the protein CASSPGWATPLHF.

The CDR3 nucleotides are TGTGCCAGCAGCAAAGCCTCTACTGGACTAGAAAAAAACGGCACAGATACGCAGTATTTT. This sequence encodes CASSKASTGLEKNGTDTQYF. The chain has TRBV21-1 and TRBJ2-3; the tabulated D call, TRBD2, remains unverified against the DNA. TRBV21-1 is a pseudogene. The length of the CDR3 is 20 residues.

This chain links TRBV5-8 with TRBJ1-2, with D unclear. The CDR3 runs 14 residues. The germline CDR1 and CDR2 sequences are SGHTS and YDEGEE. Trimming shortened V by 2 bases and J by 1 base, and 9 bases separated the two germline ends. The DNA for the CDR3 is TGTGCCAGCAGCTTTGGTCAGATTAACTATGGCTACACCTTC. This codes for CASSFGQINYGYTF.

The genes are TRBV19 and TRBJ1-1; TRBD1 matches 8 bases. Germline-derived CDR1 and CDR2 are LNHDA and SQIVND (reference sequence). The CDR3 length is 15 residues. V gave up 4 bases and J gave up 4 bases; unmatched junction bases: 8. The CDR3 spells CASSRRTGTITEAFF. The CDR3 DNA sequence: TGTGCCAGTAGTAGACGGACAGGGACCATCACTGAAGCTTTCTTT.

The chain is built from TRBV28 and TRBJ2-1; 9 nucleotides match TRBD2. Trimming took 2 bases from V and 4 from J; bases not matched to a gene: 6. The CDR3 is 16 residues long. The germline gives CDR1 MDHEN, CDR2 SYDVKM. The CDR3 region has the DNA TGTGCCAGCAGTTTAGGTGGCGGGAGGGGGTACAATGAGCAGTTCTTC. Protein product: CASSLGGGRGYNEQFF.

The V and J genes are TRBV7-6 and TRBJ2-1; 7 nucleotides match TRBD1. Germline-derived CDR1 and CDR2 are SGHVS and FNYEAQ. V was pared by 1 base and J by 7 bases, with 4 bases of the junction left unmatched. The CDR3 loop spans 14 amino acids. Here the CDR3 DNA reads TGTGCCAGCAGCTTAGATGCAGGGGGTAATGAGCAGTTCTTC. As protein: CASSLDAGGNEQFF.

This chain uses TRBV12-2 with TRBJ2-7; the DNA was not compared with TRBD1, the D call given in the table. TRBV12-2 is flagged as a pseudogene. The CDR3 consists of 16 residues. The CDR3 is CASRLAGHRIHYEQYF. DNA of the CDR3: TGTGCAAGTCGCTTAGCGGGACACAGGATTCACTACGAGCAGTACTTC.

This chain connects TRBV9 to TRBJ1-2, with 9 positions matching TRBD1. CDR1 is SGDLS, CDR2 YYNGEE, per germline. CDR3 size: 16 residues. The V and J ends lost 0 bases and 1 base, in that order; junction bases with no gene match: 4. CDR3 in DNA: TGTGCCAGCAGCGTAGGGGGGACAGGGATTAACTATGGCTACACCTTC. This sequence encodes CASSVGGTGINYGYTF.

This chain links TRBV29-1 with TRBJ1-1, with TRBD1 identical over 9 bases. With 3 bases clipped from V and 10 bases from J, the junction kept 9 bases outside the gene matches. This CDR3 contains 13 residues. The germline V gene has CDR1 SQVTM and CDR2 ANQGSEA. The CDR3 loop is CSVESGQGRGAFF. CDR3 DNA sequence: TGCAGCGTTGAGTCGGGACAGGGAAGGGGAGCTTTCTTT.

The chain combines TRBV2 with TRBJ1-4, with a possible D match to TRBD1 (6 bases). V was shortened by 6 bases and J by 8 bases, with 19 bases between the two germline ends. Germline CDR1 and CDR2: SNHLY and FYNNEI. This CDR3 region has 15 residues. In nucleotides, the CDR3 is TGTGCCAGCAGGGGTAACGGGGGGGCAGGCGAAAAACTGTTTTTT. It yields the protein CASRGNGGAGEKLFF.

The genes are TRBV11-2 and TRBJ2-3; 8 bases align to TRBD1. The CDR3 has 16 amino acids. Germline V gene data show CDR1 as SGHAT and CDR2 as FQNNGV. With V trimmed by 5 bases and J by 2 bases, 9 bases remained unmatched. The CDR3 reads CASSPHVQGVTDTQYF. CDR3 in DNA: TGTGCCAGCAGCCCCCATGTACAGGGGGTCACAGATACGCAGTATTTT.

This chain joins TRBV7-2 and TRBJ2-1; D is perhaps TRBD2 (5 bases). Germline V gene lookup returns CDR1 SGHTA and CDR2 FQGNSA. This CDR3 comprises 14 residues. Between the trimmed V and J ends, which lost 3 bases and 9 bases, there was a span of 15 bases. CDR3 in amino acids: CASSFLQIRGEQFF. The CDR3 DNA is TGTGCCAGCAGCTTTTTGCAGATCCGGGGTGAGCAGTTCTTC.

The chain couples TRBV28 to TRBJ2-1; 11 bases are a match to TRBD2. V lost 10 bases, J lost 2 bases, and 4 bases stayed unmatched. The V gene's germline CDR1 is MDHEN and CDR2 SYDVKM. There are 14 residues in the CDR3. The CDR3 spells CATIAGGPYNEQFF. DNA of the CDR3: TGTGCCACCATAGCGGGAGGGCCCTACAATGAGCAGTTCTTC.

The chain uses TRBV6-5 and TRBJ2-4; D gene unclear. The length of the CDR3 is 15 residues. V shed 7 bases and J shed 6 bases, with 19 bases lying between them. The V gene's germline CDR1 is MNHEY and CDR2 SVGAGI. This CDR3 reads CASTLGAETVNIQYF. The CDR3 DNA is TGTGCCAGCACCCTAGGAGCCGAGACTGTAAACATTCAGTACTTC.

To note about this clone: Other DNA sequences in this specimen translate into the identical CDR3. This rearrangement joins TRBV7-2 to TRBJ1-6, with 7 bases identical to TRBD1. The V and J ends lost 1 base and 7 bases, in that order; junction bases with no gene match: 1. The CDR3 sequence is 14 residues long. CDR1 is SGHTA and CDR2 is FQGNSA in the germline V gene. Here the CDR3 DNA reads TGTGCCAGCAGCTTAGTACAGGGGAATTCACCCCTCCACTTT. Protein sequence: CASSLVQGNSPLHF.

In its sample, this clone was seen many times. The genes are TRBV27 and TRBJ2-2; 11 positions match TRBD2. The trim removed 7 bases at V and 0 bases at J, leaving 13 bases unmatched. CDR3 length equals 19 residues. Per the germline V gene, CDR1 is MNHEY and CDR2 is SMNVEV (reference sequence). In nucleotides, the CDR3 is TGTGCCAGCACCCCGGAGGGACTAGCGGTAAATCCGAACACCGGGGAGCTGTTTTTT. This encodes CASTPEGLAVNPNTGELFF.

The CDR3 sequence: CASSVAGEDYNEQFF. DNA of the CDR3: TGTGCCAGCAGCGTAGCGGGGGAGGACTACAATGAGCAGTTCTTC. The gene calls are TRBV9 and TRBJ2-1, with D possibly TRBD2 on 6 matching bases. There are 15 residues in the CDR3. V lost 0 bases to trimming and J lost 3 bases, with 10 bases between them. Germline V lookup: CDR1 SGDLS, CDR2 YYNGEE.

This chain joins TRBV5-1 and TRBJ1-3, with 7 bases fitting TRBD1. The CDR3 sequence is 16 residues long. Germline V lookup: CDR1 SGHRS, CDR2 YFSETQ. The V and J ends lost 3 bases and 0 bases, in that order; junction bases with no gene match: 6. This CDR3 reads CASSWDRPASGNTIYF. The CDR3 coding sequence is TGCGCCAGCAGCTGGGACAGACCCGCCTCTGGAAACACCATATATTTT.

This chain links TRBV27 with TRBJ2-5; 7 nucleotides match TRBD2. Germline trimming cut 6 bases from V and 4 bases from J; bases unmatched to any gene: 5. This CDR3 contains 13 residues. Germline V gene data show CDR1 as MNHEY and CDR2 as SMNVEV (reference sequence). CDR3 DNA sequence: TGTGCCAGCAGCCGAAAGCGGGGAGAGACCCAGTACTTC. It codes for CASSRKRGETQYF.

The CDR3 bases are TGTGCCAGCAGTTACCCGACAGGGGTTGGGACAGATACGCAGTATTTT. Protein sequence: CASSYPTGVGTDTQYF. The V and J genes are TRBV6-5 and TRBJ2-3; 8 positions match TRBD1. V lost 2 bases, J lost 3 bases, and 7 bases stayed unmatched. The CDR3 extends over 16 amino acids. Germline CDR1 and CDR2: MNHEY and SVGAGI.

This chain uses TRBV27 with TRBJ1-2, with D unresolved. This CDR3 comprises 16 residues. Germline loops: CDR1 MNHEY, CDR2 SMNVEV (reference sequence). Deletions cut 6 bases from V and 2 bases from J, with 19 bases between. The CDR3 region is CASSVFAPPGNYGYTF. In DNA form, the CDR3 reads TGTGCCAGCAGCGTTTTTGCCCCCCCGGGAAACTATGGCTACACCTTC.

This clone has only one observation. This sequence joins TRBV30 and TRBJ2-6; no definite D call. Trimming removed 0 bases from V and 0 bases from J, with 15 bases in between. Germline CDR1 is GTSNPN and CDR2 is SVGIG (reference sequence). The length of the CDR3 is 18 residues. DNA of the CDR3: TGTGCCTGGAGTGTGTTAAGCGCGTACCTCTCTGGGGCCAACGTCCTGACTTTC. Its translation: CAWSVLSAYLSGANVLTF.

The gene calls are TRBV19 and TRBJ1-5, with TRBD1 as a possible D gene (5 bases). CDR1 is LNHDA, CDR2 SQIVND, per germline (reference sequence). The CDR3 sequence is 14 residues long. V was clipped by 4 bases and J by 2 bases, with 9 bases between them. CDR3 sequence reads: CASSNRIGNQPQHF. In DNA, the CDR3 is TGTGCCAGTAGTAACAGGATCGGCAATCAGCCCCAGCATTTT.

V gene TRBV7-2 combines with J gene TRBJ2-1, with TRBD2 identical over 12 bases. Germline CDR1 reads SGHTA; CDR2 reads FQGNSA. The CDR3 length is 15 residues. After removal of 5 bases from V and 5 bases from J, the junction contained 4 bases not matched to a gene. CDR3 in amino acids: CASSPGLAGHNEQFF. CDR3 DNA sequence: TGTGCCAGCAGCCCGGGACTAGCGGGCCACAATGAGCAGTTCTTC.

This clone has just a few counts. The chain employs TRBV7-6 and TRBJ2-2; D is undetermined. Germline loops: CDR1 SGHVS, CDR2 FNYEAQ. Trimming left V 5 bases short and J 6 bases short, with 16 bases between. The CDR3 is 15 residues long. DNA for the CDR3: TGTGCCAGCAGCCAGTGGGCAGCCCTCGCCGGGGAGCTGTTTTTT. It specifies CASSQWAALAGELFF.

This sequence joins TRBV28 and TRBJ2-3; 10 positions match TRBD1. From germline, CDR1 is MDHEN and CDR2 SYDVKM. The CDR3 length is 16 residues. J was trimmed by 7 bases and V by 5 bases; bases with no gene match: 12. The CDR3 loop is CASSRTGTGVRHTQYF. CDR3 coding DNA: TGTGCCAGCAGTCGTACCGGGACAGGGGTGAGGCATACGCAGTATTTT.